The present entry profiles one T cell receptor (beta chain) with its context. Its cognate antigen is unknown. Per germline, CDR1 SGDLS and CDR2 YYNGEE. This CDR3 spans 15 amino acids. The J segment lost 1 base and the V segment lost 4 bases, leaving 5 bases of the junction unmatched. These data come from a study of beta chain features in type 1 diabetes. The authors sorted CD4+ naive, central memory, regulatory and stem cell-like memory cells via CD45RO/CCR7/CD25/CD127/CD95/CD27. All of the sorted populations showed purity greater than 95%. The study reverse transcribed the entire isolated RNA, so it sequenced expressed TCRB transcripts. Sequenced by immunoSEQ multiplex PCR; TCRdb stores in-frame clones only, minus some. The table shows 600,000 or so clones, with around 15% occurring only once. General observations from the study: Patients with Type 1 diabetes showed moderately but significantly shorter TCRB CDR3s in all four CD4+ subsets.

Sequencing was done on a sample of naive CD4+ T cells from blood. The chain links TRBV9 to TRBJ1-2; 9 nucleotides match TRBD1. The origin of this receptor is a man aged 18-30 years with type 1 diabetes. Written as DNA, the CDR3 is TGTGCCAGCAGCCAAGACAGGGGGATTAACTATGGCTACACCTTC. Translation: CASSQDRGINYGYTF.